The entry that follows covers one TCR beta chain sequence. These data are taken from a study of blood T cell repertoires in COVID-19. CDR3 length: 15 residues. V lost 2 bases and J lost 1, with 12 bases in between. Germline V gene data show CDR1 as SGHVS and CDR2 as FQNEAQ. Some clones are missing from TCRdb's copy, which holds only in-frame ones; the method was immunoSEQ multiplex PCR. The sample has some 180,000 clones, approximately 91% seen once. Material: peripheral blood. The sequence was collected from a young man with COVID-19, enrolled during active disease. This sequence joins TRBV7-8 and TRBJ2-7; possible D gene TRBD2, 6 bases. The CDR3 bases are TGTGCCAGCAGCTTATCCGGGGGAGGATCCTACGAGCAGTACTTC. Residues: CASSLSGGGSYEQYF.